This T cell receptor (beta chain) stems from a study of cytomegalovirus exposure and HLA in healthy donors. Study results and limitations: The study flagged some 170 TCR beta chains as cytomegalovirus-associated.

Donors consisted of healthy bone marrow donors. This clone appeared a single time. Antigen: not known. Primers for the PCR totalled 60 Vbeta and 13 Jbeta. Sequencing used immunoSEQ multiplex PCR; TCRdb keeps in-frame clones, though not all of them. The sample shows 150,000 to 200,000 clones, 70% to 90% of them seen only once. Germline V CDR1 and CDR2: SGHTA, FQGNSA. There are 15 residues in the CDR3. V was clipped by 1 base and J by 6 bases, with 15 bases between them. The sample was PBMCs. This chain joins TRBV7-2 and TRBJ1-1; D not certain. This sequence originates from a young woman in good health and CMV-seronegative. CDR3 residues: CASSLDGEGWAEAFF. CDR3 coding DNA: TGTGCCAGCAGCTTAGATGGGGAGGGATGGGCTGAAGCTTTCTTT.